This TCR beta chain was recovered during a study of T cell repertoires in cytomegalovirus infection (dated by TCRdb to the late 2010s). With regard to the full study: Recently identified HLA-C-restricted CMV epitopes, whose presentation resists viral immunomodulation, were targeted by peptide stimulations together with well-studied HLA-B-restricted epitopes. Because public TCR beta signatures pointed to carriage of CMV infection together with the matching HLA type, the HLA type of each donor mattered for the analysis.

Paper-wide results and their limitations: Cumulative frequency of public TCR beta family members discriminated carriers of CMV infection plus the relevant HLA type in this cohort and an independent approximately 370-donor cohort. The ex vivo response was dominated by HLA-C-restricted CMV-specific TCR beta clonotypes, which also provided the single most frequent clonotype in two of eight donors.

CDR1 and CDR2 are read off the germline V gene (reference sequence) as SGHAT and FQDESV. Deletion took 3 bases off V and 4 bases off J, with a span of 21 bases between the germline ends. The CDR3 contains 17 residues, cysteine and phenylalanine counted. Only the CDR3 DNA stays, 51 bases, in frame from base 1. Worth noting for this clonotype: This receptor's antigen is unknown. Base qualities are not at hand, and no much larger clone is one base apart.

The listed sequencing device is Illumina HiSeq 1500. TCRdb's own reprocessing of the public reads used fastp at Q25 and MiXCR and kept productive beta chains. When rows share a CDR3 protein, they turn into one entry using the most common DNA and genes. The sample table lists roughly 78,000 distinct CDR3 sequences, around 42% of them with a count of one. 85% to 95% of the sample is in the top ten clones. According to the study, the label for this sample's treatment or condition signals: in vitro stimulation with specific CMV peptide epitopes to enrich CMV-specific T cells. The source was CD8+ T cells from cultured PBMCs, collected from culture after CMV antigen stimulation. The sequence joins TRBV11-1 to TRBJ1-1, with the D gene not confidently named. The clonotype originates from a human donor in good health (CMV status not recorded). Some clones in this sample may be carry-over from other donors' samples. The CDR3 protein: CASSFPPRAEAGTEAFF. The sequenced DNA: TGTGCCAGCAGCTTTCCGCCGCGAGCAGAAGCGGGCACTGAAGCTTTCTTT.